The rows below give T cell receptor beta chains drawn from one sample of a study of OX40 agonist ivuxolimab in advanced cancers. Measured with immunoSEQ multiplex PCR; TCRdb has only the in-frame clones, and not every one. The repertoire holds approximately 65,000 clones, 80% to 90% seen once, with under 0.5% in the top ten. The material sequenced was CD4+ or CD8+ T cells sorted from blood, taken in a trial of the OX40 agonist ivuxolimab. The receptors were gathered from an adult with an advanced solid tumor such as melanoma, head and neck, liver or kidney cancer. Both conserved end residues are part of each CDR3. The order of the fields is J gene, V gene, CDR3 length, CDR3 protein.

j_call: TRBJ2-1
v_call: TRBV5-4
cdr3_length: 16
cdr3_aa: CASSLTGARTLNEQFF

j_call: TRBJ1-1
v_call: TRBV10-3
cdr3_length: 14
cdr3_aa: CAISEPTGVTEAFF

j_call: TRBJ2-5
v_call: TRBV19
cdr3_length: 15
cdr3_aa: CASSIRQGVGETQYF

j_call: TRBJ1-1
v_call: TRBV5-1
cdr3_length: 16
cdr3_aa: CASTRGWGAMNTEAFF

j_call: TRBJ2-7
v_call: TRBV15
cdr3_length: 13
cdr3_aa: CATSRAQGYEQYF

j_call: TRBJ2-2
v_call: TRBV6-1
cdr3_length: 15
cdr3_aa: CASRTGPSNTGELFF

j_call: TRBJ2-7
v_call: TRBV11-2
cdr3_length: 15
cdr3_aa: CASSLEWEGAYEQYF

j_call: TRBJ1-2
v_call: TRBV5-1
cdr3_length: 14
cdr3_aa: CASRLYRGGYGYTF

j_call: TRBJ1-1
v_call: TRBV2
cdr3_length: 14
cdr3_aa: CASIKRGAGTEAFF

j_call: TRBJ1-6
v_call: TRBV7-3
cdr3_length: 13
cdr3_aa: CASSLLPNSPLHF

j_call: TRBJ2-2
v_call: TRBV7-3
cdr3_length: 16
cdr3_aa: CASSFSGTLNTGELFF

j_call: TRBJ1-5
v_call: TRBV10-2
cdr3_length: 14
cdr3_aa: CASSVGRLNQPQHF

j_call: TRBJ2-1
v_call: TRBV4-2
cdr3_length: 16
cdr3_aa: CASSQDPTSSYNEQFF

j_call: TRBJ2-4
v_call: TRBV5-4
cdr3_length: 15
cdr3_aa: CASSLGTGPLNIQYF

j_call: TRBJ1-4
v_call: TRBV30
cdr3_length: 16
cdr3_aa: CAWSSRAATGAEKLFF

j_call: TRBJ1-1
v_call: TRBV7-9
cdr3_length: 13
cdr3_aa: CASSTTPNTEAFF

j_call: TRBJ2-5
v_call: TRBV18
cdr3_length: 13
cdr3_aa: CASLRSNQETQYF

j_call: TRBJ1-5
v_call: TRBV10-1
cdr3_length: 13
cdr3_aa: CASSRDSNQPQHF

j_call: TRBJ1-6
v_call: TRBV11-2
cdr3_length: 13
cdr3_aa: CASRMGTYSPLHF

j_call: TRBJ2-3
v_call: TRBV6-4
cdr3_length: 19
cdr3_aa: CASTPPGSGGAGTTDTQYF

j_call: TRBJ1-2
v_call: TRBV7-2
cdr3_length: 15
cdr3_aa: CASSLTPGVSYGYTF

j_call: TRBJ2-7
v_call: TRBV5-4
cdr3_length: 15
cdr3_aa: CASSEGTGPKYEQYF

j_call: TRBJ1-2
v_call: TRBV20-1
cdr3_length: 11
cdr3_aa: CSATGPRGYTF

j_call: TRBJ1-6
v_call: TRBV10-3
cdr3_length: 13
cdr3_aa: CAISAQGGSPLHF

j_call: TRBJ1-2
v_call: TRBV6-1
cdr3_length: 13
cdr3_aa: CASSPRVGDGYTF

j_call: TRBJ1-2
v_call: TRBV10-3
cdr3_length: 16
cdr3_aa: CAISESEGQGDYGYTF

j_call: TRBJ1-1
v_call: TRBV6-6
cdr3_length: 11
cdr3_aa: CASSYLEEAFF

j_call: TRBJ1-6
v_call: TRBV7-3
cdr3_length: 14
cdr3_aa: CASSFGQRNSPLHF